This T cell receptor (beta chain) derives from a study of CD8 T cells in Susac syndrome. TCR beta was sequenced from blood CD8+ and CD4+ T cells. The multiple sclerosis control group comprised treatment-naive patients with stable or active relapsing-remitting disease. TEMRA cells were enriched by FACS, and CD4+ and CD8+ T cells were negatively isolated. This CDR3 has 16 residues. Germline V CDR1 and CDR2: DFQATT, SNEGSKA (reference sequence). V lost 6 bases and J lost 0; bases outside the gene matches: 10. Random-hexamer reverse transcription was applied to roughly 0.5 to 1 ug RNA. Coverage of TCR beta CDR3 amplification by immunoSEQ multiplex PCR extended to 54 Vbeta and 13 Jbeta. TCRdb reprocessed the immunoSEQ multiplex PCR reads with MiXCR, giving one entry per CDR3 protein. This sample has about 71,000 distinct CDR3 sequences; nearly 96% occur once, and the top ten carry approximately 0.1%.

The chain joins TRBV20-1 to TRBJ2-1; 8 bases fit TRBD1. Source material: CD4+ T cells from PBMCs. This receptor was obtained from a human donor with multiple sclerosis. The CDR3 sequence: CSATGGSASSYNEQFF. The CDR3 region has the DNA TGCAGTGCCACAGGGGGTTCTGCGAGCTCCTACAATGAGCAGTTCTTC.